Following are 16 T cell receptor beta chains from one sample sequenced in a study of response to subunit inactivated influenza vaccine. MiXCR, run by TCRdb on the RT-PCR reads, gives a single entry per CDR3 protein. Of more than 550,000 distinct CDR3 sequences in the sample, approximately 10% were seen once. These same data were also listed under a study on T cells expressing NK-cell markers. That publication notes: 5'RACE template switching built TCR beta cDNA with unique molecular identifiers.

The specimen comprised PBMCs from blood, sampled on the day of vaccination. The receptor source for this set is a middle-aged man who received an inactivated influenza vaccine.

This clonotype was seen a few times. The chain links TRBV12-3 or TRBV12-4 to TRBJ2-1, with D perhaps given as TRBD1 or TRBD2 (5 bases each). This CDR3 region has 16 residues. The ends were cut back, 5 bases at V and 8 bases at J, with 22 bases in the middle. The CDR3 sequence is CASSPNRDARGDEQFF. In nucleotides, the CDR3 is TGTGCCAGCAGTCCCAACCGGGACGCAAGAGGCGATGAGCAGTTCTTC.

This chain uses TRBV6-5 with TRBJ1-5; D gene uncertain. The CDR3 extends over 13 amino acids. Germline V gene sequence: CDR1 MNHEY, CDR2 SVGAGI. The V end was cut by 0 bases, the J end by 6 bases, with 6 bases between. CDR3 sequence reads: CASSYSKGQPQHF. CDR3 sequence (DNA): TGTGCCAGCAGTTACTCGAAGGGTCAGCCCCAGCATTTT.

This clonotype turned up a few times. V and J are TRBV5-1 and TRBJ2-2; TRBD1 is a possible D gene (5 bases). The CDR3 totals 15 residues. The V and J ends lost 0 bases and 4 bases respectively, with 10 bases between them. Germline CDR1 is SGHRS and CDR2 is YFSETQ. The CDR3: CASSLEDTPTGELFF. The CDR3 DNA sequence: TGCGCCAGCAGCTTGGAGGACACCCCCACCGGGGAGCTGTTTTTT.

This clonotype occurred a few times. This chain links TRBV5-5 with TRBJ2-7; D not certain. The CDR3 consists of 14 residues. Germline V gene data show CDR1 as SGHKS and CDR2 as YYEKEE (reference sequence). V was clipped by 4 bases and J by 6 bases, with 17 bases between them. The CDR3 spells CASSPDWGRSEQYF. The CDR3 nucleotides are TGTGCCAGCAGCCCCGACTGGGGAAGGAGCGAGCAGTACTTC.

This rearrangement joins TRBV2 to TRBJ2-1; D is uncertain. Germline V lookup: CDR1 SNHLY, CDR2 FYNNEI. The V end was cut by 1 base, the J end by 4 bases, with 11 bases between. CDR3 size: 15 residues. The CDR3 is CASSEVGWGYNEQFF. DNA of the CDR3: TGTGCCAGCAGTGAAGTGGGCTGGGGTTACAATGAGCAGTTCTTC. Together with reference TRBV2 and TRBJ2-1, the CDR3 gives the full variable domain: EPEVTQTPSHQVTQMGQEVILRCVPISNHLYFYWYRQILGQKVEFLVSFYNNEISEKSEIFDDQFSVERPDGSNFTLKIRSTKLEDSAMYFCASSEVGWGYNEQFFGPGTRLTVL.

This clonotype was counted many times. V usage is TRBV6-1 and J usage is TRBJ1-1; no clear D. The CDR3 extends over 13 amino acids. Germline assignment: CDR1 MNHNS and CDR2 SASEGT. Trimming left V 5 bases short and J 5 bases short, with 12 bases between. Here the CDR3 reads CASSTGPRTEAFF. The CDR3 region has the DNA TGTGCCAGCAGTACGGGTCCAAGGACTGAAGCTTTCTTT.

A few counts support this clonotype. The chain carries TRBV28 and TRBJ2-1; D is uncertain. The CDR3 is 14 amino acids. Trimming removed 4 bases at V and 1 base at J, with 8 bases between. CDR1 is MDHEN, CDR2 SYDVKM, per germline. DNA for the CDR3: TGTGCCAGCAGTTCAGCATGGTCCTACAATGAGCAGTTCTTC. It is translated as CASSSAWSYNEQFF.

This clonotype appeared many times. The chain combines TRBV10-3 with TRBJ2-7, with D uncertain. V gave up 5 bases and J gave up 3 bases, with 5 bases separating them. CDR1 and CDR2 from the germline V gene are ENHRY and SYGVKD. The CDR3 is made up of 11 amino acids. The CDR3 region is CAISTNYEQYF. CDR3 nucleotide sequence: TGTGCCATCAGTACTAACTACGAGCAGTACTTC.

This clonotype showed up just a few times. V gene TRBV6-5 combines with J gene TRBJ2-7; D gene unclear. V was pared by 2 bases and J by 4 bases, with 9 bases between. Germline CDR1 MNHEY, CDR2 SVGAGI. The CDR3 has 13 amino acids. For the CDR3, the DNA is TGTGCCAGCAGTTACAGGGCAGCTTACGAGCAGTACTTC. Translating it yields CASSYRAAYEQYF.

Concerning this clonotype: The junction and the germline gene differ at one end; a read error may be behind it. This chain links TRBV18 with TRBJ2-7; the D gene is possibly TRBD2 (6 bases). Germline assignment: CDR1 KGHSH and CDR2 LQKENI. The CDR3 sequence is 13 residues long. This CDR3 reads CASSPGPETTSLF. In nucleotides, the CDR3 is TGTGCCAGCTCACCAGGCCCGGAGACGACTAGTCTCTTC.

The chain combines TRBV7-7 with TRBJ2-1; 11 bases are shared with TRBD2. Losses at the gene ends were 5 bases for V and 7 bases for J; bases not matched to a gene: 7. This CDR3 spans 15 amino acids. Germline V gene data show CDR1 as SSHAT and CDR2 as FNYEAQ (reference sequence). The CDR3 DNA reads TGTGCCAGCAGCGAGGGACTAGCGGATACTAATGAGCAGTTCTTC. Encoded protein: CASSEGLADTNEQFF.

The chain combines TRBV5-1 with TRBJ2-2; 9 bases map to TRBD1. The ends lost 1 base at V and 2 bases at J; junction bases unmatched: 3. CDR1 is SGHRS and CDR2 is YFSETQ in the germline V gene. The CDR3 loop spans 16 amino acids. This CDR3 is CASSLTGGGNTGELFF. In nucleotides, the CDR3 is TGCGCCAGCAGCTTGACAGGGGGCGGAAACACCGGGGAGCTGTTTTTT.

V usage is TRBV4-1 and J usage is TRBJ2-3, with D perhaps being TRBD1 or TRBD2 (6 bases each). Germline CDR1 reads MGHRA; CDR2 reads YSYEKL. The CDR3 is 14 residues long. V gave up 0 bases and J gave up 7 bases, with 11 bases separating them. The CDR3 here is CASSQDGGRYTQYF. The CDR3 region has the DNA TGCGCCAGCAGCCAAGATGGGGGGCGATATACGCAGTATTTT.

This CDR3 reads CASSQSSFQNQPQHF. The CDR3 DNA is TGTGCCAGCAGCCAATCTTCGTTTCAAAATCAGCCCCAGCATTTT. The chain couples TRBV3-1 to TRBJ1-5; D remains ambiguous. V lost 2 bases to trimming and J lost 4 bases, with 12 bases between them. Germline CDR1 LGHDT, CDR2 YNNKEL (reference sequence). The CDR3 has 15 amino acids.

Ten or more counts support this clonotype. The J gene is TRBJ2-3, the V gene TRBV20-1, with D possibly TRBD1 on 6 matching bases. The V and J ends lost 3 bases and 4 bases respectively, with 11 bases between them. There are 13 residues in the CDR3. CDR1 is DFQATT and CDR2 is SNEGSKA in the germline V gene (reference sequence). CDR3 coding DNA: TGCAGTGCTAGCCCCAACAGGGCAGATACGCAGTATTTT. It specifies CSASPNRADTQYF.

This clonotype was counted only a few times. The chain uses TRBV10-3 and TRBJ1-2; no firm D call. This CDR3 spans 15 amino acids. The germline V and J ends were trimmed by 0 bases and 6 bases, with 14 bases remaining between them. Germline V gene data show CDR1 as ENHRY and CDR2 as SYGVKD. The CDR3 DNA sequence: TGTGCCATCAGTGAGTCTGCTGGGCAGGTAGATGGCTACACCTTC. Translation: CAISESAGQVDGYTF.